This T cell receptor beta chain was sequenced for a study of OX40 agonist ivuxolimab in advanced cancers. General study results and limits: Clonal expansion in partial responders at 0.1-3.0 mg/kg ranked among the lowest.

Sequenced by immunoSEQ multiplex PCR; TCRdb stores in-frame clones only, minus some. The table has tens of thousands of clones, approximately 81% seen once. CDR1 and CDR2 from the germline V gene are LGHNA and YSLEER. The CDR3 is 14 residues long. Trimming took off 3 bases at V and 2 bases at J, with 11 bases between the two ends. To note about this clone: Its target is not known.

The receptor comes from an adult with an advanced solid tumor such as melanoma, head and neck, liver or kidney cancer. The rearrangement joins TRBV4-3 to TRBJ2-7, with D perhaps given as TRBD1 or TRBD2 (5 bases each). The specimen was CD4+ or CD8+ T cells sorted from blood, collected in a trial of the OX40 agonist ivuxolimab. CDR3 amino acids: CASSQGTGPYEQYF. The CDR3 DNA follows: TGCGCCAGCAGCCAGGGGACGGGGCCCTACGAGCAGTACTTC.